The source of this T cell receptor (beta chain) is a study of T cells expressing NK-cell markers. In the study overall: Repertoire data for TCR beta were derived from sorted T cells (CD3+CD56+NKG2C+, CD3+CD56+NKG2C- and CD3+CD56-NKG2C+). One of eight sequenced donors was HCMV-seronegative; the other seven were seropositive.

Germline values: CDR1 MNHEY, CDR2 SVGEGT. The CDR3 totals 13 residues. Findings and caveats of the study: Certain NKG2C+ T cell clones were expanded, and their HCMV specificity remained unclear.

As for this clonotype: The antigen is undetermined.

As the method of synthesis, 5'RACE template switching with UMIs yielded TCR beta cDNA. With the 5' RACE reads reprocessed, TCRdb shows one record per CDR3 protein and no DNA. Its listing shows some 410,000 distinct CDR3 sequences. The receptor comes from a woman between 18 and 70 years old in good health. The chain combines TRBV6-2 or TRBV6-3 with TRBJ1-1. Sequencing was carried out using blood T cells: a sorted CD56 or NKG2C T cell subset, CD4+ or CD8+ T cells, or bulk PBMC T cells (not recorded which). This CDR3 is CASTDAMNTEAFF.